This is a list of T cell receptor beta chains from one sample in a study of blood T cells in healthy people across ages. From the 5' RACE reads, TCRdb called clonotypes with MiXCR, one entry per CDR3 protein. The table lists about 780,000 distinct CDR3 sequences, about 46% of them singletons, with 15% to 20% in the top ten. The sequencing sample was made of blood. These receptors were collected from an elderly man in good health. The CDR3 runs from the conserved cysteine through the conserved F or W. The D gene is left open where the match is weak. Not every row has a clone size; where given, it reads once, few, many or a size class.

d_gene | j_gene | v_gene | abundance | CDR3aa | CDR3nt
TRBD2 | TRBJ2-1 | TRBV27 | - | CASTSLAEESYNEQFF | TGTGCCAGCACCAGCCTAGCGGAGGAGTCCTACAATGAGCAGTTCTTC
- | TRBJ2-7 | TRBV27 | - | CASSLARGSQDEQYF | TGTGCCAGCAGTTTAGCCAGGGGCTCTCAGGACGAGCAGTACTTC
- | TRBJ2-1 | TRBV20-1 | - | CNARALSLLGQFF | TGCAATGCTAGGGCCCTCTCACTACTCGGGCAGTTCTTC
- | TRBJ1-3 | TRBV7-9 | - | CASSPSSVSGNTIYF | TGTGCCAGCAGCCCTAGTTCGGTCTCTGGAAACACCATATATTTT
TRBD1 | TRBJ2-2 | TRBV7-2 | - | CASSPDRGRTGELFF | TGTGCCAGCAGCCCCGACAGGGGGCGAACCGGGGAGCTGTTTTTT
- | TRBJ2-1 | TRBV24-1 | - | CATSDVAESYNEQFF | TGTGCCACCAGTGACGTAGCGGAGTCCTACAATGAGCAGTTCTTC
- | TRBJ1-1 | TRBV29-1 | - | CSVDNRVKAFF | TGCAGCGTCGACAACAGGGTTAAAGCTTTCTTT
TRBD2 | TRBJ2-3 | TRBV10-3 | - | CAISEERAGKTDTQYF | TGTGCCATCAGTGAGGAGAGAGCGGGGAAGACAGATACGCAGTATTTT
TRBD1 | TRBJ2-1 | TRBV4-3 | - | CASSLTGSGEQFF | TGCGCCAGCAGCCTGACAGGGTCCGGAGAGCAGTTCTTC
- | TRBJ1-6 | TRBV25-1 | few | CASSELPDSPLHF | TGTGCCAGCAGTGAATTGCCAGACTCACCCCTCCACTTT
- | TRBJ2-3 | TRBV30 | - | CAWSISTDTQYF | TGTGCCTGGAGTATAAGCACAGATACGCAGTATTTT
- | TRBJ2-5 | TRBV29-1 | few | CSVVVAVYQETQYF | TGCAGCGTTGTTGTAGCGGTGTACCAAGAGACCCAGTACTTC
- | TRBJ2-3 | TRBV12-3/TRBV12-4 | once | CASSPAALRADTQYF | TGTGCCAGCAGTCCTGCCGCCCTGAGAGCAGATACGCAGTATTTC
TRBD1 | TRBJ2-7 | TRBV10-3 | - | CAIRDGQGAVEQYF | TGTGCCATCAGGGATGGACAGGGGGCGGTCGAGCAGTACTTC
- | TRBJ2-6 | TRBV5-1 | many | CASSLEGGSGANVLTF | TGCGCCAGCAGCTTGGAGGGGGGATCTGGGGCCAACGTCCTGACTTTC
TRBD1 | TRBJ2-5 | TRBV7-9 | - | CASSLLRTGPEETQYF | TGTGCCAGCAGCTTATTGAGGACAGGGCCAGAAGAGACCCAGTACTTC
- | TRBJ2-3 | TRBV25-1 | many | CASSDWGGNTDTQYF | TGTGCCAGCAGTGACTGGGGCGGTAACACAGATACGCAGTATTTT
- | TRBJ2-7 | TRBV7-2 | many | CASSVYRGLYNEQYF | TGTGCCAGCAGCGTCTACAGGGGACTATACAATGAGCAGTACTTC
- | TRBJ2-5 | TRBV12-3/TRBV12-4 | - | CASSIWGQETQYF | TGTGCCAGCAGTATATGGGGCCAAGAGACCCAGTACTTC
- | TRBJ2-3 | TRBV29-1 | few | CSASGAQNTDTQYF | TGCAGCGCCTCGGGAGCCCAAAACACAGATACGCAGTATTTT
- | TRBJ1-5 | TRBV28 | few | CASSLGTARHQPQHF | TGTGCCAGCAGTTTAGGGACGGCGAGGCATCAGCCCCAGCATTTT
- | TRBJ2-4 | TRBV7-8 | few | CASSLEVTASPYF | TGTGCCAGCAGCTTAGAGGTCACGGCCTCGCCGTACTTC
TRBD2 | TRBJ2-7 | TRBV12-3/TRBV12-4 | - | CASSFGGLAGNEQYF | TGTGCCAGCAGTTTCGGGGGACTAGCGGGAAACGAGCAGTACTTC
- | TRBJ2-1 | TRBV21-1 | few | CASSKASILGYNEQFF | TGTGCCAGCAGCAAAGCTAGTATACTGGGGTACAATGAGCAGTTCTTC
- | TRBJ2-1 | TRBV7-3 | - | CASSQRGSCNEQFF | TGTGCCAGCAGCCAAAGGGGGTCCTGCAATGAGCAGTTCTTC
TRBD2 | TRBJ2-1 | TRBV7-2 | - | CASSLMVSGSNEQFF | TGTGCCAGCAGCTTAATGGTTAGCGGGAGTAATGAGCAGTTCTTC
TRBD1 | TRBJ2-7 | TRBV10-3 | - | CAISAPGTGLSYEQYF | TGTGCCATCAGTGCCCCCGGGACAGGGTTATCCTACGAGCAGTACTTC
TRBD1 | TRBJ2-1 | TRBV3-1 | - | CASSQGTGRQFF | TGTGCCAGCAGCCAAGGGACAGGGCGCCAGTTCTTC
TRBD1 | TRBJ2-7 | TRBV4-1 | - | CASSQVLGQGIYEQYF | TGCGCCAGCAGCCAAGTCCTTGGACAGGGTATCTACGAGCAGTACTTC
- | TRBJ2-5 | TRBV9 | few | CASSVGIGSVAQETQYF | TGTGCCAGCAGCGTAGGAATCGGCAGTGTCGCACAAGAGACCCAGTACTTC
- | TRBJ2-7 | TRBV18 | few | CASSPGEQYF | TGTGCCAGCTCACCGGGAGAGCAGTACTTC
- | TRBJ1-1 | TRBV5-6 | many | CASSRKNTEAFF | TGTGCCAGCAGCCGCAAGAACACTGAAGCTTTCTTT
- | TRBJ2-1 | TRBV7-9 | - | CASSLGFGRDSGNEQFF | TGTGCCAGCAGCTTAGGATTTGGGCGGGACAGCGGAAATGAGCAGTTCTTC
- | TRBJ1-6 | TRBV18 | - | CASSPSQTSYNSPLHF | TGTGCCAGCTCACCATCTCAGACCTCCTATAATTCACCCCTCCACTTT
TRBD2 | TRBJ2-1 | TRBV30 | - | CAWRKREGSSYNEQFF | TGTGCCTGGAGAAAGCGGGAGGGATCCTCCTACAATGAGCAGTTCTTC
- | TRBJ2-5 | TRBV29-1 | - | CSVESGVRETQYF | TGCAGCGTTGAGTCCGGGGTTCGAGAGACCCAGTACTTC
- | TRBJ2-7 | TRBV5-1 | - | CASSSGRAASYGQYF | TGCGCCAGCAGCTCAGGACGAGCGGCTTCCTACGGGCAGTACTTC
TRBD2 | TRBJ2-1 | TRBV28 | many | CASSFRASGRREQFF | TGTGCCAGCAGTTTTAGGGCTAGCGGGAGGCGGGAGCAGTTCTTC
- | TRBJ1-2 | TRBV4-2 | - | CASSQDAGPYGYTF | TGTGCCAGCAGCCAAGATGCAGGCCCCTATGGCTACACCTTC
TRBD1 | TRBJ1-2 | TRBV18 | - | CASSPTRPRTGAYGYTF | TGTGCCAGCTCACCAACTCGGCCGAGAACAGGGGCCTATGGCTACACCTTC
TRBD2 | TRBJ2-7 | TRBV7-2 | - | CASSSGAGGGYEQYF | TGTGCCAGCAGCTCCGGCGCGGGAGGGGGCTACGAGCAGTACTTC
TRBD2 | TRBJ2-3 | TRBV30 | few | CAWSESSGAGTDTQYF | TGTGCCTGGAGTGAGTCGAGCGGGGCTGGCACAGATACGCAGTATTTT
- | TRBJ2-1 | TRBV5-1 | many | CASSLVGRKSNEQFF | TGCGCCAGCAGCTTGGTTGGACGCAAGTCGAATGAGCAGTTCTTC
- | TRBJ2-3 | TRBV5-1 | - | CASSRFDETDAQYF | TGCGCCAGCAGCCGGTTCGACGAAACAGATGCGCAGTATTTT
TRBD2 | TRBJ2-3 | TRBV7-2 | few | CASSLALTGGPEADTQYF | TGTGCCAGCAGCTTAGCGCTGACGGGGGGACCAGAAGCGGATACGCAGTATTTT
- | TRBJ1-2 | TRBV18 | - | CASSPMGPGDAINYGYTF | TGTGCCAGCTCACCGATGGGACCAGGAGATGCCATCAACTATGGCTACACCTTC
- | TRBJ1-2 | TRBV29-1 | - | CSVEYLDRTNYGYTF | TGCAGCGTTGAATACCTTGACAGGACAAACTATGGCTACACCTTC
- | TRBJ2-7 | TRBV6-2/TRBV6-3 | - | CASWGAYEQYF | TGTGCCAGCTGGGGAGCCTACGAGCAGTACTTC
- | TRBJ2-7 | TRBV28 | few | CASSPPQGRIQQYF | TGTGCCAGCAGCCCACCTCAGGGTCGGATCCAGCAGTACTTC
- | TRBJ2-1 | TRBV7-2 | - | CASSLVLRSNEQFF | TGTGCCAGCAGCTTAGTTCTCAGATCCAATGAGCAGTTCTTC
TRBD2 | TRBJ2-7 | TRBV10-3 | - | CAISGTSSSYEQYF | TGTGCCATCAGTGGGACTAGTAGCTCCTACGAGCAGTACTTC